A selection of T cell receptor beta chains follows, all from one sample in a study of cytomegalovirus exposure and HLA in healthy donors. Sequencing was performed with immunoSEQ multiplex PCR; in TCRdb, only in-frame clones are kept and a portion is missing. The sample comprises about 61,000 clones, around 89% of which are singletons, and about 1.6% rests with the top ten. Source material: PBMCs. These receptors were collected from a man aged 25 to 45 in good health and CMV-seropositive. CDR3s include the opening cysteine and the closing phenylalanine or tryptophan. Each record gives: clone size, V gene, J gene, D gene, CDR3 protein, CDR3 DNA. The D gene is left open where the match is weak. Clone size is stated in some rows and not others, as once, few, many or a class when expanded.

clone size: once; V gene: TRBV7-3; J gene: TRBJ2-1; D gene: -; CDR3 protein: CASSYYREFGNEQFF; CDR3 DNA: TGTGCCAGCAGCTACTACAGGGAGTTCGGGAATGAGCAGTTCTTC
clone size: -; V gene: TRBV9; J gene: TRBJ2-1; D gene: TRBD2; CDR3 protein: CASSPTSGRYNEQFF; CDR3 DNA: TGTGCCAGCAGCCCAACTAGCGGGAGGTATAATGAGCAGTTCTTC
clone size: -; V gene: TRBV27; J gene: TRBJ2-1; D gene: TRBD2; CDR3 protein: CASSLGTSGYNEQFF; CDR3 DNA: TGTGCCAGCAGTTTAGGGACTAGCGGATACAATGAGCAGTTCTTC
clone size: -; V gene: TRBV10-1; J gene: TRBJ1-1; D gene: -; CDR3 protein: CASRYGGNTEAFF; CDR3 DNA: TGCGCCAGCAGATACGGAGGGAACACTGAAGCTTTCTTT
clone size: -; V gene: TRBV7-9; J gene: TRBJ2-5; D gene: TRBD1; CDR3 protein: CASSLVQGLETQYF; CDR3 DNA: TGTGCCAGCAGCTTAGTACAGGGGTTAGAGACCCAGTACTTC
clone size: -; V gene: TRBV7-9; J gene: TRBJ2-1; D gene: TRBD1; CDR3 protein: CASSRDRISYNEQFF; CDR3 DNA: TGTGCCAGCAGCCGGGACAGGATATCCTACAATGAGCAGTTCTTC
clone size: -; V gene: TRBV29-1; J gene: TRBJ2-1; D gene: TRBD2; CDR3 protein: CSVVLAGGNEQFF; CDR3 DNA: TGCAGCGTTGTGCTAGCGGGAGGCAATGAGCAGTTCTTC
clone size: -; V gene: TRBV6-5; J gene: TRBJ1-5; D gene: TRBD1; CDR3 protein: CASNPGQGTQPQHF; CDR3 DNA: TGTGCCAGCAACCCGGGACAGGGAACTCAGCCCCAGCATTTT
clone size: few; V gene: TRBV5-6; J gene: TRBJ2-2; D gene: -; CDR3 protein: CASSLPCRGAVF; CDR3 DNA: TGTGCCAGCAGCTTGCCGTGCCGGGGAGCTGTTTTT
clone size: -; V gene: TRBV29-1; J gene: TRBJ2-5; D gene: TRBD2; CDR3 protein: CSVVAGGPSETQYF; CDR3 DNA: TGCAGCGTTGTAGCGGGAGGGCCCTCCGAGACCCAGTACTTC
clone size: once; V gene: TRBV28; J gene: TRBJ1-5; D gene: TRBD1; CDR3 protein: CASRPPGTAFYSNQPQHF; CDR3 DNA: TGTGCCAGCAGACCCCCCGGGACAGCCTTTTATAGCAATCAGCCCCAGCATTTT
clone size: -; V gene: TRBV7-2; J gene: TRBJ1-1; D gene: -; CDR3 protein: CASSLIPGQGKEAFF; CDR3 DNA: TGTGCCAGCAGCTTAATACCGGGACAAGGAAAAGAAGCTTTCTTT
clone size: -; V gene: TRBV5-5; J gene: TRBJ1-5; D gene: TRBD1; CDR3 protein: CASSLSGQLYQPQHF; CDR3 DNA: TGTGCCAGCAGCTTATCGGGACAGTTATATCAGCCCCAGCATTTT
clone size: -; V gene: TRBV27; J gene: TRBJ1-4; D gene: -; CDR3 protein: CASSFSQVPEKLFF; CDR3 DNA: TGTGCCAGCAGTTTCTCACAGGTACCGGAAAAACTGTTTTTT